A selection of T cell receptor beta chains follows, all from one sample in a study of shared clonotypes between healthy human individuals. Produced via immunoSEQ multiplex PCR; TCRdb's table is partial and in-frame only. This table has about 2.1 million clones, about 93% appearing once. The sample comprised naive CD8+ T cells from PBMCs. Every receptor here comes from a man aged 18-30 years in good health. Some clones in this sample may be carry-over from other donors' samples. Each CDR3 is given with its conserved first and last residue. A D gene is named only where the DNA matches it firmly. Not every row has a clone size; where given, it reads once, few, many or a size class.

TGTGCCAGCAGCGAGCCGGACAGGGAGGACACCATATATTTT	CASSEPDREDTIYF	.	TRBV9	TRBJ1-3	TRBD1
TGTGCCAGCAGCCCTCATGTATCGGGAGATGCCTACAATGAGCAGTTCTTC	CASSPHVSGDAYNEQFF	.	TRBV4-2	TRBJ2-1	.
TGTGCCAGTAGTATAGATCCGGGACTCACTGAAGCTTTCTTT	CASSIDPGLTEAFF	.	TRBV19	TRBJ1-1	.
TGTGCCAGTAGTATAGGGTCCGGGACTAGCGGCTACGAGCAGTACTTC	CASSIGSGTSGYEQYF	.	TRBV19	TRBJ2-7	TRBD2
TGTGCCAGCGGGATACGGCAGCCCCAGCATTTT	CASGIRQPQHF	.	TRBV27	TRBJ1-5	.
TGTGCCAGCAGGCCAACTGTGGGGGAGCAGTTCTTC	CASRPTVGEQFF	few	TRBV25-1	TRBJ2-1	.
TGTGCCAGCAGTTTTTTTAGCGGCGAGCAGTACTTC	CASSFFSGEQYF	.	TRBV27	TRBJ2-7	.
TGTGCCAGCAGCGTAGAGGCGATAGTCGTGGAAGGCTACACCTTC	CASSVEAIVVEGYTF	.	TRBV9	TRBJ1-2	.
TGTGCCAGCAGTTCCAGACTAGCGGGGGAGACCCAGTACTTC	CASSSRLAGETQYF	.	TRBV27	TRBJ2-5	TRBD2
TGTGCCAGCTCACCACCTCCGAACAATGAGCAGTTCTTC	CASSPPPNNEQFF	.	TRBV18	TRBJ2-1	.
TGCAGCGTGAGGACAGGGCCGTTCTACGAGCAGTACTTC	CSVRTGPFYEQYF	.	TRBV29-1	TRBJ2-7	TRBD1
TGTGCCAGCAGCTCGGGGCGGGCCCTCTACAATGAGCAGTTCTTC	CASSSGRALYNEQFF	.	TRBV7-3	TRBJ2-1	.
TGTGCCAGCAGGCCCCCTACTAGCGGGGGGTACAATGAGCAGTTCTTC	CASRPPTSGGYNEQFF	.	TRBV6-6	TRBJ2-1	TRBD2
TGTGCCAGCGGAATCCCCGGGACAGGCTATGGCTACACCTTC	CASGIPGTGYGYTF	few	TRBV27	TRBJ1-2	TRBD1
TGTGCCAGCAGACTCACGACGGGTCTCTACAATGAGCAGTTCTTC	CASRLTTGLYNEQFF	.	TRBV7-2	TRBJ2-1	.
TGTGCCAGCAGTTTATTAGGGACCGGGGAGCTGTTTTTT	CASSLLGTGELFF	.	TRBV27	TRBJ2-2	.
TGCGCCAGCAGCCTTACCCAGGGGACTTCCTCTGGAAACACCATATATTTT	CASSLTQGTSSGNTIYF	.	TRBV4-1	TRBJ1-3	.
TGCGCCAGCAGCCCGGAGCCTAGCGGGACCGAACTGAACACCGGGGAGCTGTTTTTT	CASSPEPSGTELNTGELFF	.	TRBV5-1	TRBJ2-2	TRBD2
TGTGCCAGTAGTATGAGGGACAGGGACGAGCAGTACTTC	CASSMRDRDEQYF	.	TRBV19	TRBJ2-7	TRBD1
TGTGCCAGCGAAGGGGGCGCGAACACCGGGGAGCTGTTTTTT	CASEGGANTGELFF	.	TRBV13	TRBJ2-2	TRBD1
TGTGCCAGCAGTTACGATAAGGCAGAATGGCAGCCCCAGCATTTT	CASSYDKAEWQPQHF	.	TRBV6-6	TRBJ1-5	.
TGCGCCAGCAGCGCCGGGACAGGTTACGGAAACATTCAGTACTTC	CASSAGTGYGNIQYF	.	TRBV5-1	TRBJ2-4	TRBD1
TGTGCCAGCTCACCATCGGCAGCAGATAGCAATCAGCCCCAGCATTTT	CASSPSAADSNQPQHF	.	TRBV18	TRBJ1-5	.
TGCGCCAGCAGCCAAGATGGACCTGAAAAACTGTTTTTT	CASSQDGPEKLFF	.	TRBV4-1	TRBJ1-4	.
TGTGCCTGGAATCCCAGGGGGCGAGTTGAAAAACTGTTTTTT	CAWNPRGRVEKLFF	.	TRBV30	TRBJ1-4	TRBD1
TGTGCCAGCAGCCTCAGAGCGGGAGGCTATGTTAGCACAGATACGCAGTATTTT	CASSLRAGGYVSTDTQYF	.	TRBV4-2	TRBJ2-3	TRBD2
TGTGCCAGCAGACATACAGGGGGTTTCACTGAAGCTTTCTTT	CASRHTGGFTEAFF	.	TRBV25-1	TRBJ1-1	TRBD1
TGCAGCGTTGTTGGGGGACCTAAATCTCCTCCTGGCTACACCTTC	CSVVGGPKSPPGYTF	.	TRBV29-1	TRBJ1-2	.
TGTGCCAGCAGCCCCCTTTCGAGAGGCTACACCTTC	CASSPLSRGYTF	.	TRBV7-9	TRBJ1-2	.
TGTGCCAGCAGGCGGGACAGTCAACTTTACCAGCCCCAGCATTTT	CASRRDSQLYQPQHF	.	TRBV5-8	TRBJ1-5	TRBD1
TGTGCCATCAGTGGAGGGACTAGCGGAAGCGAGCAGTACTTC	CAISGGTSGSEQYF	once	TRBV10-3	TRBJ2-7	TRBD2
TGTGCCAGCAGCGTAGAGGAGGGAGGACTAGCGGGAGTTGAGCAGTTCTTC	CASSVEEGGLAGVEQFF	.	TRBV9	TRBJ2-1	TRBD2
TGTGCCAGCTCCCATAGGGATAGCAATCAGCCCCAGCATTTT	CASSHRDSNQPQHF	.	TRBV13	TRBJ1-5	.
TGTGCCAGCAGTCATACAGGGGGCACATACTACGAGCAGTACTTC	CASSHTGGTYYEQYF	.	TRBV6-6	TRBJ2-7	TRBD1
TGTGCCAGCAGCTTAACTTCAGGGAGCTCCTACGAGCAGTACTTC	CASSLTSGSSYEQYF	.	TRBV7-3	TRBJ2-7	.
TGTGCCAGTAGTATACCCCCTACAGGGGGCGTCCAGCCCCAGCATTTT	CASSIPPTGGVQPQHF	.	TRBV19	TRBJ1-5	TRBD1
TGTGCCAGCAGCTCTAACTTAGCGGGAACCTCCTACAATGAGCAGTTCTTC	CASSSNLAGTSYNEQFF	once	TRBV7-9	TRBJ2-1	TRBD2
TGTGCCAGTTCCGGGACATCCCAAGAGACCCAGTACTTC	CASSGTSQETQYF	.	TRBV19	TRBJ2-5	.
TGTGCCAGCAGTTTATTCGGGGGAGATCAGCCCCAGCATTTT	CASSLFGGDQPQHF	once	TRBV27	TRBJ1-5	.
TGTGCCACCAGCGGCGGGAATCAGCCCCAGCATTTT	CATSGGNQPQHF	.	TRBV15	TRBJ1-5	.
TGTGCCAGCATTAGGTCCCTTTACAATGAGCAGTTCTTC	CASIRSLYNEQFF	.	TRBV28	TRBJ2-1	.
TGTGCCAGCAGTTTACCCAAACGCGGCGGGAGGCGAGATACGCAGTATTTT	CASSLPKRGGRRDTQYF	.	TRBV28	TRBJ2-3	TRBD2
TGTGCCAGTAGTGATGATACGAGGGGCAATCAGCCCCAGCATTTT	CASSDDTRGNQPQHF	.	TRBV19	TRBJ1-5	.
TGCGCCAGCACTGATGGCGGGGTTGAGCAGTACTTC	CASTDGGVEQYF	.	TRBV10-1	TRBJ2-7	.
TGCGCCAGCAGCCAAGACGATGCGACAAATTTGGGAAACATTCAGTACTTC	CASSQDDATNLGNIQYF	.	TRBV4-3	TRBJ2-4	.
TGTGCCAGCAGCCTCCGGACGGAAGAGACCCAGTACTTC	CASSLRTEETQYF	.	TRBV7-9	TRBJ2-5	.
TGCGCCAGCAGTGAGGGCGGGAGGGCGGATACGCAGTATTTT	CASSEGGRADTQYF	once	TRBV10-2	TRBJ2-3	TRBD2
TGTGCCAGCAGCTCTTGGACGGTTACCTACGAGCAGTACTTC	CASSSWTVTYEQYF	.	TRBV7-2	TRBJ2-7	.
TGTGCCAGCAGTTACGAGACCGGACAGGGGGTTGGTAAGCGGGAGCAGGATGAGCAGTTCTTC	CASSYETGQGVGKREQDEQFF	once	TRBV6-9	TRBJ2-1	TRBD1
TGTGCCAGCAGCGCCTCAGACTGGGCCAGCTCCTACGAGCAGTACTTC	CASSASDWASSYEQYF	.	TRBV9	TRBJ2-7	.
TGTGCCAGCAGCTCCGGACCTGGGGTAGGGATCTATGGCTACACCTTC	CASSSGPGVGIYGYTF	.	TRBV7-6	TRBJ1-2	.
TGTGCCAGCAGCTCCAGACTAGCGGACTCCTACAATGAGCAGTTCTTC	CASSSRLADSYNEQFF	.	TRBV11-2	TRBJ2-1	TRBD2
TGCGCCAGCAGCTCCCGTGCCTCGATTGAGGCCCAGTACTTC	CASSSRASIEAQYF	.	TRBV5-1	TRBJ2-5	.
TGTGCCAGCAGTTTAATGCTAGCGGGCGCGAACACCGGGGAGCTGTTTTTT	CASSLMLAGANTGELFF	.	TRBV27	TRBJ2-2	TRBD2
TGTGCCAGCAGCTTTATGGGGGCGGACACCGGGGAGCTGTTTTTT	CASSFMGADTGELFF	.	TRBV5-4	TRBJ2-2	.